This T cell receptor delta chain originates from a study of Vδ1+ human thymocytes. Findings and limits, study-wide: Around 20% of thymic delta-chain sequences were Vdelta2, with few Vdelta3, unlike blood Vdelta1+ controls. In the thymus, TRG and TRD repertoires looked highly polyclonal with Gaussian CDR3 lengths.

The template was reverse-transcribed extracted RNA. Multiplex PCR used pooled V-gene forward primers and a constant-region reverse primer to amplify CDR3s. TCRdb applied CATT to the multiplex PCR reads for clone calling. The sample includes some 54,000 delta-chain clones, approximately 16% of them seen just once. Notes on this clone: Its specificity is not known.

The CDR3 is 19 amino acids. Germline V gene lookup returns CDR1 TSWWSYY and CDR2 QGS. V shed 5 bases and J 3 bases; nucleotides not matched to a gene: 18. The chain employs TRDV1 and TRDJ1; 10 bases line up with TRDD3. Sequences were obtained from Vdelta1+ gamma-delta thymocytes from the thymus. The subset denotes: FACS-sorted CD3+ TCRalphabeta- TCRVdelta1+ TCRVdelta2- thymocytes. This TCR was recovered from a boy under three years old who had congenital heart surgery. As DNA, the CDR3 is TGTGCTCTTGGGAAACGATCCTACGAAGGTACTGGGGGATCCGATAAACTCATCTTT. This encodes CALGKRSYEGTGGSDKLIF.